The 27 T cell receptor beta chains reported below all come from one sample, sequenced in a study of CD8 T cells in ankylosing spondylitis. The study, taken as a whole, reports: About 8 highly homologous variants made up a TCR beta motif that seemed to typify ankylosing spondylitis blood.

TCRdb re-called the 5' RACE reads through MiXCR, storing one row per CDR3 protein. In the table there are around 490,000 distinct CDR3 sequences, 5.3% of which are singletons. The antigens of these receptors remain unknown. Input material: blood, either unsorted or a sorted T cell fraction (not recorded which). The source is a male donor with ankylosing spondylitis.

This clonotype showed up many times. As DNA, the CDR3 is TGTGCCAGCAGCCCCCCGGGGAACACCGGGGAGCTGTTTTTT. This encodes CASSPPGNTGELFF. The J gene is TRBJ2-2, the V gene TRBV7-3; D unclear. The germline CDR1 and CDR2 sequences are SGHTA and FQGTGA. The CDR3 is 14 amino acids. Trimming stripped 5 bases from V and 1 base from J, with 8 bases between.

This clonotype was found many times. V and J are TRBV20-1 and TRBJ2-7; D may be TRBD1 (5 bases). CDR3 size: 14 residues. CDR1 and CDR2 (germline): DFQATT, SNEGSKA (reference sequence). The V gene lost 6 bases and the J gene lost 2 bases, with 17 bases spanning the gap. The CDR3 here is CSAPRQQSAYEQYF. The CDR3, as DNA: TGCAGTGCCCCAAGACAGCAATCGGCCTACGAGCAGTACTTC.

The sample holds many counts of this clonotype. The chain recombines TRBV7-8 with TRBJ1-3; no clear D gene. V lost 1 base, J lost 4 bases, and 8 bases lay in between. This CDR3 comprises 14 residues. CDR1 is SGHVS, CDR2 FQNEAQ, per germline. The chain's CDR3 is CASSLGLGGNTIYF. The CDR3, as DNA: TGTGCCAGCAGCTTAGGGTTAGGAGGAAACACCATATATTTT.

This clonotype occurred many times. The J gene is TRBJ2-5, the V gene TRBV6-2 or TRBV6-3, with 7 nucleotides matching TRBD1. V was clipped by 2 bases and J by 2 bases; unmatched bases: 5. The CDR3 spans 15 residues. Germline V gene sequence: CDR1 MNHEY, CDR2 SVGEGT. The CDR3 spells CASSYVRDSQETQYF. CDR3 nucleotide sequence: TGTGCCAGCAGTTACGTCCGGGACAGTCAAGAGACCCAGTACTTC.

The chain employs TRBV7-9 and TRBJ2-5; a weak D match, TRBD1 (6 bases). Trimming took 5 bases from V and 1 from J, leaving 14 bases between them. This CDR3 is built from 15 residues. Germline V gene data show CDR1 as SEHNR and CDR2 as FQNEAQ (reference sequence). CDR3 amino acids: CASSLMTGVQETQYF. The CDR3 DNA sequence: TGTGCCAGCAGCCTCATGACAGGAGTCCAAGAGACCCAGTACTTC.

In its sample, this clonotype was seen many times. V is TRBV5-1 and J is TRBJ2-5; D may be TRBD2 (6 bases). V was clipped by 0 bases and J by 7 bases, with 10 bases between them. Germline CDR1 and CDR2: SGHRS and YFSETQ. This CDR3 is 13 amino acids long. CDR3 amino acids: CASSLEQEGTQYF. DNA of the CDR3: TGCGCCAGCAGCTTGGAGCAGGAGGGGACCCAGTACTTC.

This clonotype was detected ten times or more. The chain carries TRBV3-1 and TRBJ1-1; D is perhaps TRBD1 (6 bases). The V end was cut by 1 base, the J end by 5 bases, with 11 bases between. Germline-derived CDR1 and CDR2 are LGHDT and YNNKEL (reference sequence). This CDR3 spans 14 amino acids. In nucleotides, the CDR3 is TGTGCCAGCAGCCAAGCGGGACAAGCGACTGAAGCTTTCTTT. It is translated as CASSQAGQATEAFF.

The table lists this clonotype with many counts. CDR3: CASSQDWARTTYEQYF. CDR3 nucleotide sequence: TGCGCCAGCAGCCAAGATTGGGCCAGAACGACCTACGAGCAGTACTTC. The chain combines TRBV4-3 with TRBJ2-7, with D unresolved. Germline V gene sequence: CDR1 LGHNA, CDR2 YSLEER. The germline V and J ends were trimmed by 0 bases and 2 bases, with 14 bases remaining between them. This CDR3 has 16 amino acids.

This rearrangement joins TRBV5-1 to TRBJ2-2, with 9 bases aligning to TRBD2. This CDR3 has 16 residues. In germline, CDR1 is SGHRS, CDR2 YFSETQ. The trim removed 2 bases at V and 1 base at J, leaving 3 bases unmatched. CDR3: CASSFEAGGNTGELFF. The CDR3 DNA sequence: TGCGCCAGCAGCTTCGAAGCGGGAGGGAACACCGGGGAGCTGTTTTTT.

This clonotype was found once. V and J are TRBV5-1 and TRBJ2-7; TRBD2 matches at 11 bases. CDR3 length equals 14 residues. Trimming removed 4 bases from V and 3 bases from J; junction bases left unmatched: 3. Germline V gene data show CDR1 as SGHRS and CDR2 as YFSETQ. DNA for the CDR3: TGCGCCAGCAGCGGGGGGACTAGCGGCTACGAGCAGTACTTC. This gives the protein CASSGGTSGYEQYF.

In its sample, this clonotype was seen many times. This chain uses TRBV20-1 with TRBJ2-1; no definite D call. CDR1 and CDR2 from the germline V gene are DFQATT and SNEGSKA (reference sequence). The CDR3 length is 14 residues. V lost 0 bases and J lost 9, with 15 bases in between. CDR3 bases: TGCAGTGCTAGAGAGGGCTTCACCTGGTCTGAGCAGTTCTTC. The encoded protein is CSAREGFTWSEQFF.

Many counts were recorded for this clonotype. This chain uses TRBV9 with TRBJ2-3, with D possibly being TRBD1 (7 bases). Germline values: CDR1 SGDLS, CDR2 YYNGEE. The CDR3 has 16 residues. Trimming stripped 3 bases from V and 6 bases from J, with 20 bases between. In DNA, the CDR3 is TGTGCCAGCAGCGCGGAACAGGGGAGGAACGGGGATACGCAGTATTTT. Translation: CASSAEQGRNGDTQYF.

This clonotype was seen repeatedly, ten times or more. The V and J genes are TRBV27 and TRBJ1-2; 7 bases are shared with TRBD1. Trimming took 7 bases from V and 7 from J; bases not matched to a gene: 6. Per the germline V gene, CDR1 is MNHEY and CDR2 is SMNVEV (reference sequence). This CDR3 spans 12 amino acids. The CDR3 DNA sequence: TGTGCCAGCAAGACAGGGCTAGGTGGCTACACCTTC. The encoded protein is CASKTGLGGYTF.

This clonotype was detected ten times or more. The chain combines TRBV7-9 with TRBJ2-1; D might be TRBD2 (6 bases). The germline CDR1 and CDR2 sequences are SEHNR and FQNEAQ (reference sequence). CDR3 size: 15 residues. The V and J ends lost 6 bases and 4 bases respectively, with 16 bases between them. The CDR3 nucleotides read TGTGCCAGCAGATCAGACGGAGGGTTGTACAATGAGCAGTTCTTC. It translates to CASRSDGGLYNEQFF. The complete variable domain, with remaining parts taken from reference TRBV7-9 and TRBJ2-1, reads DTGVSQNPRHKITKRGQNVTFRCDPISEHNRLYWYRQTLGQGPEFLTYFQNEAQLEKSRLLSDRFSAERPKGSFSTLEIQRTEQGDSAMYLCASRSDGGLYNEQFFGPGTRLTVL.

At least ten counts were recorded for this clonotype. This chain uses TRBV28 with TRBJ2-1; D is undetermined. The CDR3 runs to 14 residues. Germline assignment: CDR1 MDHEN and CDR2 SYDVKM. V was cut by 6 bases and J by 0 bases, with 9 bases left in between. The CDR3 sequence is CASSPLSSYNEQFF. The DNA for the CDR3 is TGTGCCAGCAGCCCTCTGAGCTCCTACAATGAGCAGTTCTTC.

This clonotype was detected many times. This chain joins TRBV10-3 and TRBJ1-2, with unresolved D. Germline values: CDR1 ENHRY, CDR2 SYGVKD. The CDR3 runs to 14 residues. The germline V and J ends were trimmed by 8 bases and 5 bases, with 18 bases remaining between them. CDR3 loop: CAIHSSTTAYGYTF. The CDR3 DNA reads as TGTGCCATCCATTCTTCCACAACAGCTTATGGCTACACCTTC.

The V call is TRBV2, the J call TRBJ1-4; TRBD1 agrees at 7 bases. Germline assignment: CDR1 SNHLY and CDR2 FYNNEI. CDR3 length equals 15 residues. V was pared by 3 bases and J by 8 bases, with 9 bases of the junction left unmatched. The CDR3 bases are TGTGCCAGCAGTGAGAGCACAGGGGCGGAAGAAAAACTGTTTTTT. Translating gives CASSESTGAEEKLFF.

CDR3 region: CATSRDRTSYEQYF. In DNA, the CDR3 is TGTGCCACCAGCAGAGACCGAACTAGCTACGAGCAGTACTTC. The rearrangement links TRBV15 to TRBJ2-7; weak D call: TRBD2 (5 bases). The V gene's germline CDR1 is LNHNV and CDR2 YYDKDF (reference sequence). The V end was cut by 0 bases, the J end by 3 bases, with 9 bases between. The CDR3 length is 14 residues.

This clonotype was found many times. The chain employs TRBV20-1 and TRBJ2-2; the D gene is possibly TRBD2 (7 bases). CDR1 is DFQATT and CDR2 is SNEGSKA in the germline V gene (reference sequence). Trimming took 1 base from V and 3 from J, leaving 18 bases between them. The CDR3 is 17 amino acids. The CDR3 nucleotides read TGCAGTGCTAGAGGGTTCCGGCGGGGGCTCCACACCGGGGAGCTGTTTTTT. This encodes CSARGFRRGLHTGELFF.

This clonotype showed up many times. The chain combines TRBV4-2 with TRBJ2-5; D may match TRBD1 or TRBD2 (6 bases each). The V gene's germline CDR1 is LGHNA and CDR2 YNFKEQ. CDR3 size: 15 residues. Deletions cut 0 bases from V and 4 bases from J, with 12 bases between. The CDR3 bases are TGTGCCAGCAGCCAAGATGCCGGGGGCGGAGAGACCCAGTACTTC. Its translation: CASSQDAGGGETQYF.

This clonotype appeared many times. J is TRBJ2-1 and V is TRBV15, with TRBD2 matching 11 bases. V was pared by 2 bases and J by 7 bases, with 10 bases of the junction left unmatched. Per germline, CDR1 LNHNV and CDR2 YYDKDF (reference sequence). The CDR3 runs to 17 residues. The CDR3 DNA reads TGTGCCACCAGCAGAAGTTTGGGCTTAGCGGGGGGGAATGAGCAGTTCTTC. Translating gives CATSRSLGLAGGNEQFF.

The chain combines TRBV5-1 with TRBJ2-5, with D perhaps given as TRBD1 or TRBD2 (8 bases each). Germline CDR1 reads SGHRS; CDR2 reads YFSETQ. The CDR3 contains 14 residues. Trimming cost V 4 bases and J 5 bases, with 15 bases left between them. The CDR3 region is CASSISGTGETQYF. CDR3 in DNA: TGCGCCAGCAGCATTAGCGGGACAGGCGAGACCCAGTACTTC.

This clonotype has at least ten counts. The CDR3 region has the DNA TGTGCCATCTCGGACCGTTATGGCTACACCTTC. Encoded protein: CAISDRYGYTF. V gene TRBV2 combines with J gene TRBJ1-2; D unclear. The length of the CDR3 is 11 residues. The germline CDR1 and CDR2 sequences are SNHLY and FYNNEI. V was shortened by 10 bases and J by 5 bases, with 11 bases between the two germline ends. The whole variable domain, filled in from reference TRBV2 and TRBJ1-2, reads EPEVTQTPSHQVTQMGQEVILRCVPISNHLYFYWYRQILGQKVEFLVSFYNNEISEKSEIFDDQFSVERPDGSNFTLKIRSTKLEDSAMYFCAISDRYGYTFGSGTRLTVV.

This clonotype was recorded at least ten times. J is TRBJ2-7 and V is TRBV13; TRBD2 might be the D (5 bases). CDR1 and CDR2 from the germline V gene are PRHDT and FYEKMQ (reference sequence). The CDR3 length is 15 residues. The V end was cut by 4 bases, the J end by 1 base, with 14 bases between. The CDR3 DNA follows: TGTGCCAGCAGCTCCTTCGGACTCAGTTCCTACGAGCAGTACTTC. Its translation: CASSSFGLSSYEQYF.

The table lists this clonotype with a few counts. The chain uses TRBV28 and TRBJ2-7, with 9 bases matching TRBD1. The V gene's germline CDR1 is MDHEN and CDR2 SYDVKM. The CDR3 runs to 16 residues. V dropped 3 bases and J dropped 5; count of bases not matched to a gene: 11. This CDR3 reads CASSFFGTGIGHEQYF. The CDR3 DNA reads TGTGCCAGCAGTTTCTTTGGGACAGGGATTGGCCACGAGCAGTACTTC. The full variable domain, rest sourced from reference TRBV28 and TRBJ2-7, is DVKVTQSSRYLVKRTGEKVFLECVQDMDHENMFWYRQDPGLGLRLIYFSYDVKMKEKGDIPEGYSVSREKKERFSLILESASTNQTSMYLCASSFFGTGIGHEQYFGPGTRLTVT.

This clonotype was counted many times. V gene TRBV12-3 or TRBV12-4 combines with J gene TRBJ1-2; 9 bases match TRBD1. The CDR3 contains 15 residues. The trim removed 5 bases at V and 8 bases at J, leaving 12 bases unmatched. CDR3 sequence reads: CASSRDRVGGEGYTF. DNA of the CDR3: TGTGCCAGCAGTCGGGACAGGGTGGGCGGAGAAGGCTACACCTTC.

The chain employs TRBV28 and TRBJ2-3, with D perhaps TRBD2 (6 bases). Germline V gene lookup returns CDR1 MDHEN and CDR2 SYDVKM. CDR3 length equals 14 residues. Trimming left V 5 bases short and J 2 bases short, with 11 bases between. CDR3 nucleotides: TGTGCCAGCAGTCCACCGGGAGACACAGATACGCAGTATTTT. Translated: CASSPPGDTDTQYF.